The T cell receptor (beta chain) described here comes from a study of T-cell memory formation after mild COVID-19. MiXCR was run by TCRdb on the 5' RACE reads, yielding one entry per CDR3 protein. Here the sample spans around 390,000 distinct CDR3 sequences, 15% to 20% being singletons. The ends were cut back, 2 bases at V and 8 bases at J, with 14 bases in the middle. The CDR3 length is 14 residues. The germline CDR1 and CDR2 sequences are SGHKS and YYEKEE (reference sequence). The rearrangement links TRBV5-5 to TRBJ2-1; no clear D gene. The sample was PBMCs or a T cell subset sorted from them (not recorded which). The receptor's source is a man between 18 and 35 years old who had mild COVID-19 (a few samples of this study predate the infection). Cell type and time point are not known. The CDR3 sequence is CASSFRRSPDEQFF. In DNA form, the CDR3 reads TGTGCCAGCAGCTTCAGGCGATCCCCCGATGAGCAGTTCTTC.